This T cell receptor beta chain was recorded in a study of blood T cell repertoires in COVID-19. Study-wide background: Collection of acute and convalescent COVID-19 samples took place in the United States, Italy and Spain. From T cells, B-cell-depleted T cells, or PBMCs came the material, which was cDNA or gDNA.

Individuals aged about 18 to 89 years were recruited from 24 US areas. This clone was detected a few times. TCRdb's table, derived via immunoSEQ multiplex PCR, lists solely in-frame clones and lacks some. The repertoire includes about 280,000 clones, roughly 80% of them detected once, and 5% sits in the top ten. The CDR3 is made up of 17 amino acids. The J segment lost 14 bases and the V segment lost 5 bases, leaving 20 bases of the junction unmatched. The germline V gene has CDR1 SEHNR and CDR2 FQNEAQ (reference sequence). This chain joins TRBV7-9 and TRBJ2-1; TRBD2 aligns across 11 bases. Sequences were obtained from PBMCs or T cells enriched from blood (not recorded which). This receptor was identified in a man aged 35 to 55 who had been exposed to COVID-19. CDR3 amino acids: CASSLLSGRANSANKFF. The CDR3 nucleotides are TGTGCCAGCAGCCTTCTTAGCGGGAGGGCCAATTCGGCGAATAAGTTCTTC.